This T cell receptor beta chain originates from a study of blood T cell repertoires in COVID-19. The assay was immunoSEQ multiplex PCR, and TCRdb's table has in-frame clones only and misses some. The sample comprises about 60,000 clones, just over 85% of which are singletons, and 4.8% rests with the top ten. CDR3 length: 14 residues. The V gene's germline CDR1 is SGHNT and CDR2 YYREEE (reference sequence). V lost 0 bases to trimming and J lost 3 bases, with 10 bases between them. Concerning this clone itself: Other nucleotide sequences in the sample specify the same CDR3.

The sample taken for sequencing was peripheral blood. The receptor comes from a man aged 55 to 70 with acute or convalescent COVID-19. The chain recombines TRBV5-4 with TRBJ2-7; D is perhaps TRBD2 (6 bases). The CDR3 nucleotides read TGTGCCAGCAGCTTGGGTCCGGGGGTCTACGAGCAGTACTTC. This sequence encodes CASSLGPGVYEQYF.